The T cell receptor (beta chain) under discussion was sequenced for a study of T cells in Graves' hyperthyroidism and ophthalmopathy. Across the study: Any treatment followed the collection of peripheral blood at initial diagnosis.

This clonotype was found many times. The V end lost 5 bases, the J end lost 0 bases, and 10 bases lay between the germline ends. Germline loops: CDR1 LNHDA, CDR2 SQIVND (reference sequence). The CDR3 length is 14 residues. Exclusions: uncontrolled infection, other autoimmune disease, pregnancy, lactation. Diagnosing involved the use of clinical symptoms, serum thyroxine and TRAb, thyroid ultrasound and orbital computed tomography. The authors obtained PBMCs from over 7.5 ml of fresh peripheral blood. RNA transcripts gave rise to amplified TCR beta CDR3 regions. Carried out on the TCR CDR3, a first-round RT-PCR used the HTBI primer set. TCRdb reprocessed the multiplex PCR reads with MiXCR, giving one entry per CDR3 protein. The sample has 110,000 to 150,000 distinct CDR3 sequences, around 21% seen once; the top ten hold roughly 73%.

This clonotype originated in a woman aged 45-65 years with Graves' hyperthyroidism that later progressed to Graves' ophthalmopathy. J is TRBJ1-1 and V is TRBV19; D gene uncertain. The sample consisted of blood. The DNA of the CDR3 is TGTGCCAGTAGTTCTTTAGCGCTGAACACTGAAGCTTTCTTT. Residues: CASSSLALNTEAFF. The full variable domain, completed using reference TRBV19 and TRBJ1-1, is DGGITQSPKYLFRKEGQNVTLSCEQNLNHDAMYWYRQDPGQGLRLIYYSQIVNDFQKGDIAEGYSVSREKKESFPLTVTSAQKNPTAFYLCASSSLALNTEAFFGQGTRLTVV.